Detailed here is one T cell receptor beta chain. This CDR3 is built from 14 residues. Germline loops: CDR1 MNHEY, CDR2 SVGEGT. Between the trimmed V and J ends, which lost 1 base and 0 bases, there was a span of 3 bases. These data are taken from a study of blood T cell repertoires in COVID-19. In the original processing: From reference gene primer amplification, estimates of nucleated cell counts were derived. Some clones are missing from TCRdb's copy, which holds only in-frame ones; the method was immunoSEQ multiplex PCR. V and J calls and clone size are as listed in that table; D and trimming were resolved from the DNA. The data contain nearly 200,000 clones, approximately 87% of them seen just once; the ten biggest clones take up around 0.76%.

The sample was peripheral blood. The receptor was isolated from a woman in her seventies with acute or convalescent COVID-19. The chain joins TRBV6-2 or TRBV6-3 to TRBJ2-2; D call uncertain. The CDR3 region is CASSYLSNTGELFF. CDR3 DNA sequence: TGTGCCAGCAGTTACTTATCGAACACCGGGGAGCTGTTTTTT.